Below, 10 T cell receptor beta chains from the same sample are listed, as sequenced in a study of blood T cell repertoires in COVID-19. Generated by immunoSEQ multiplex PCR, the TCRdb table keeps only in-frame clones and is missing some. The data contain 130,000 to 150,000 clones, 81% of them seen just once; the ten biggest clones take up around 8.5%. Material for sequencing was peripheral blood. The receptor set was obtained from a human donor in a cohort sampled during active COVID-19.

This chain joins TRBV5-8 and TRBJ2-2; 11 bases line up with TRBD2. The CDR3 runs 18 residues. Looked up from germline, CDR1 is SGHTS and CDR2 is YDEGEE. The junction had 11 bases not matched to a gene; V was cut back by 4 bases and J by 3 bases. This CDR3 reads CASSRSRLAGGHTGELFF. CDR3 DNA sequence: TGTGCCAGCAGCCGTTCGCGGCTAGCGGGAGGTCACACCGGGGAGCTGTTTTTT.

The chain links TRBV10-3 to TRBJ1-2, with TRBD1 identical over 9 bases. Germline-derived CDR1 and CDR2 are ENHRY and SYGVKD. The CDR3 consists of 16 residues. Trimming cost V 4 bases and J 4 bases; bases outside gene matches: 10. CDR3 sequence reads: CAISVRDREKSYGYTF. The CDR3 DNA reads as TGTGCCATCAGTGTCCGGGACAGGGAGAAAAGCTATGGCTACACCTTC.

This clone has just a few counts. This chain joins TRBV7-8 and TRBJ1-2, with D possibly matching TRBD1 (6 bases). The length of the CDR3 is 14 residues. V lost 2 bases to trimming and J lost 6 bases, with 13 bases between them. CDR1 and CDR2 (germline): SGHVS, FQNEAQ. DNA of the CDR3: TGTGCCAGCAGCTTAACGCAGGGGCCCCATGGCTACACCTTC. Its translation: CASSLTQGPHGYTF.

The chain employs TRBV5-1 and TRBJ2-2; possible D gene TRBD1, 6 bases. The CDR3 runs to 15 residues. Germline-derived CDR1 and CDR2 are SGHRS and YFSETQ. The V and J ends lost 4 bases and 2 bases respectively, with 12 bases between them. The CDR3, as DNA: TGCGCCAGCAGCCTATACGGGACAAACACCGGGGAGCTGTTTTTT. Its translation: CASSLYGTNTGELFF.

V is TRBV6-1 and J is TRBJ2-7; maybe TRBD2 (7 bases). Germline V gene lookup returns CDR1 MNHNS and CDR2 SASEGT. V dropped 4 bases and J dropped 2 bases, with 18 bases sitting between them. This CDR3 comprises 16 residues. This chain's CDR3 is CASSAPYRAGAYEQYF. CDR3 bases: TGTGCCAGCAGTGCCCCTTACAGGGCGGGGGCCTACGAGCAGTACTTC.

J is TRBJ2-5 and V is TRBV15; maybe TRBD1 (6 bases). From germline, CDR1 is LNHNV and CDR2 YYDKDF (reference sequence). CDR3 length: 15 amino acids. Trimming removed 0 bases at V and 3 bases at J, with 11 bases between. This CDR3 reads CATSRDRAGEETQYF. CDR3 nucleotide sequence: TGTGCCACCAGCAGAGATCGGGCAGGGGAAGAGACCCAGTACTTC.

Details on this clone: Distinct nucleotide sequences in the sample also encode this CDR3. The rearrangement links TRBV5-1 to TRBJ2-7; 11 nucleotides match TRBD2. CDR3 length: 15 amino acids. The trim removed 2 bases at V and 2 bases at J, leaving 3 bases unmatched. Germline-derived CDR1 and CDR2 are SGHRS and YFSETQ. CDR3 region: CASSFGLAGTYEQYF. CDR3 sequence (DNA): TGCGCCAGCAGCTTCGGACTAGCGGGTACCTACGAGCAGTACTTC.

The chain employs TRBV7-3 and TRBJ2-1; TRBD2 agrees at 8 bases. This CDR3 is built from 16 residues. Trimming at V came to 1 base and at J to 9 bases, leaving 11 bases not matched to a gene. Germline V CDR1 and CDR2: SGHTA, FQGTGA. CDR3 amino acids: CASSLNSAGTRGEQFF. Here the CDR3 DNA reads TGTGCCAGCAGCTTAAATTCTGCCGGGACTAGGGGTGAGCAGTTCTTC.

The rearrangement links TRBV7-9 to TRBJ1-1; 8 bases agree with TRBD1. CDR1 SEHNR and CDR2 FQNEAQ come from the germline V gene (reference sequence). The CDR3 totals 15 residues. V was pared by 5 bases and J by 8 bases, with 13 bases of the junction left unmatched. CDR3 DNA sequence: TGTGCCAGCAGCCCAGGGACAGGCTTAGCGTCGGAAGCTTTCTTT. Its translation is CASSPGTGLASEAFF.

This chain uses TRBV18 with TRBJ1-2; TRBD1 agrees at 7 bases. The ends lost 3 bases at V and 0 bases at J; junction bases unmatched: 7. Germline CDR1 is KGHSH and CDR2 is LQKENI. CDR3 size: 16 residues. CDR3 loop: CASSPTQGLSNYGYTF. Written as DNA, the CDR3 is TGTGCCAGCTCACCTACACAGGGGCTCTCTAACTATGGCTACACCTTC. Full variable domain (missing parts from reference TRBV18 and TRBJ1-2): NAGVMQNPRHLVRRRGQEARLRCSPMKGHSHVYWYRQLPEEGLKFMVYLQKENIIDESGMPKERFSAEFPKEGPSILRIQQVVRGDSAAYFCASSPTQGLSNYGYTFGSGTRLTVV.